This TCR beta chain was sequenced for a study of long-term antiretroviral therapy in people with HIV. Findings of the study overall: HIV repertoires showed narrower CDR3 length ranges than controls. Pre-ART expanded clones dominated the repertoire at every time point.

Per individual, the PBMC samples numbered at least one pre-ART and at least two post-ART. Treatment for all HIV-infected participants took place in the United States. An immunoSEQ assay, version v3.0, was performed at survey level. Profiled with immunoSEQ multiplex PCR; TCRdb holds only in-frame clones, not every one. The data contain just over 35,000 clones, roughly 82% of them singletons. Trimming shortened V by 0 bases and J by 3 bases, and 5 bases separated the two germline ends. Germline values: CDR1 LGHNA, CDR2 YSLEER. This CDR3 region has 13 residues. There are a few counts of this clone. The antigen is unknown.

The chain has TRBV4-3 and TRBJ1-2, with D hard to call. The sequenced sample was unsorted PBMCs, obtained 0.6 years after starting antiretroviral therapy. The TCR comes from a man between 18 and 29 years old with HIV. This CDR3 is CASSQDRYYGYTF. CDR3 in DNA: TGCGCCAGCAGCCAAGACCGGTACTATGGCTACACCTTC.